This T cell receptor beta chain was profiled in a study of T cell changes during pregnancy in multiple sclerosis. The germline V gene has CDR1 MGHRA and CDR2 YSYEKL. The CDR3 contains 15 residues. The trim removed 2 bases at V and 2 bases at J, leaving 3 bases unmatched. This table comes from immunoSEQ multiplex PCR, and its TCRdb copy is limited to in-frame clones, with some not included. The sample shows about 49,000 clones, roughly 94% of them seen only once. The V and J genes are TRBV4-1 and TRBJ1-5; 7 nucleotides line up with TRBD1. The clonotype originates from a female donor with multiple sclerosis, enrolled in a pregnancy study. The sample in question was CD8+ T cells from peripheral blood mononuclear cells, obtained before pregnancy. CDR3 nucleotides: TGCGCCAGCAGCCAACACGGGACAGGCAATCAGCCCCAGCATTTT. This gives the protein CASSQHGTGNQPQHF.